A single sample is the source of the 5 T cell receptor beta chains below, sequenced in a study of blood T cell repertoires in COVID-19. Clones were read by immunoSEQ multiplex PCR, and TCRdb kept only the in-frame ones, dropping some. The table records over 150,000 clones, around 85% of them present only once. Sequencing used peripheral blood. These receptors all stem from an older woman with acute or convalescent COVID-19.

This sequence joins TRBV6-5 and TRBJ1-2; the match to TRBD1 covers 7 bases. This CDR3 is 15 amino acids long. The trim removed 5 bases at V and 1 base at J, leaving 7 bases unmatched. Germline CDR1 and CDR2: MNHEY and SVGAGI. CDR3 amino acids: CASSPPGQLNYGYTF. The CDR3 DNA is TGTGCCAGCAGTCCTCCGGGACAGCTTAACTATGGCTACACCTTC.

This chain uses TRBV30 with TRBJ1-3, with D unresolved. The CDR3 is made up of 13 amino acids. Trimming shortened V by 0 bases and J by 2 bases, and 5 bases separated the two germline ends. Germline assignment: CDR1 GTSNPN and CDR2 SVGIG (reference sequence). The CDR3 DNA reads as TGTGCCTGGAGTGTTCAGGCTGGAAACACCATATATTTT. Its translation: CAWSVQAGNTIYF.

This chain links TRBV6-5 with TRBJ2-3, with 8 bases that match TRBD2. There are 14 residues in the CDR3. V gave up 11 bases and J gave up 1 base; unmatched junction bases: 8. Germline V gives CDR1 MNHEY, CDR2 SVGAGI. The CDR3 region has the DNA TGTGCCTGCCGGGAGGGGGGACGCACAGATACGCAGTATTTT. Translation gives CACREGGRTDTQYF.

This clone was seen a single time. V usage is TRBV19 and J usage is TRBJ1-2; D is unclear. There are 13 residues in the CDR3. V was trimmed by 7 bases and J by 2 bases, leaving 11 bases between them. The germline V gene has CDR1 LNHDA and CDR2 SQIVND (reference sequence). CDR3 nucleotide sequence: TGTGCCAGTAATGAAGCCCCGAACTATGGCTACACCTTC. Translating gives CASNEAPNYGYTF.

J is TRBJ2-6 and V is TRBV3-1 (or the pseudogene TRBV3-2), with TRBD1 matching 10 bases. Germline V gene lookup returns CDR1 LGHDT and CDR2 YNNKEL (reference sequence). The trim removed 1 base at V and 4 bases at J, leaving 7 bases unmatched. This CDR3 has 18 amino acids. CDR3 protein: CASSQAGQGIGGANVLTF. Here the CDR3 DNA reads TGTGCCAGCAGCCAAGCGGGACAGGGGATAGGCGGGGCCAACGTCCTGACTTTC.